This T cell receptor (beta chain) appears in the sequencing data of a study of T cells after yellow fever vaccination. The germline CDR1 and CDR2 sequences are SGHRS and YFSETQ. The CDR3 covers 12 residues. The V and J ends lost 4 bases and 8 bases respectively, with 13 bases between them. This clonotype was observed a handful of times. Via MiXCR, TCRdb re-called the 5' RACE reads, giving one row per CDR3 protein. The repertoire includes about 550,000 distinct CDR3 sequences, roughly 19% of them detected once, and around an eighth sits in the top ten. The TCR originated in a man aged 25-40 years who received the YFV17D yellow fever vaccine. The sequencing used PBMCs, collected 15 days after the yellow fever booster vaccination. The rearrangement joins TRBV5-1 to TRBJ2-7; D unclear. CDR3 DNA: TGCGCCAGCAGCGGGTCCGAGGTTCAGCAGTACTTC. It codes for CASSGSEVQQYF.